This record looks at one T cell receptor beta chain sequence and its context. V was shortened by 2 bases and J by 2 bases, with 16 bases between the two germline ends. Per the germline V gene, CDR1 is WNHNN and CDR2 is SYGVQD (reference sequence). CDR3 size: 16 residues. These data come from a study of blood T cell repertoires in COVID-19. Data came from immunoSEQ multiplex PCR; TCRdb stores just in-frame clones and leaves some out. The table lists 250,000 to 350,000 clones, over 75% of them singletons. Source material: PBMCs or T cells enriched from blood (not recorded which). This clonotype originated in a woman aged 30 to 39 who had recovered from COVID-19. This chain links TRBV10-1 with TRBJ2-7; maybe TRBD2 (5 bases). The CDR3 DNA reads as TGCGCCAGCAGTGAGAATCCGGGATCTCAAGCCTACGAGCAGTACTTC. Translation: CASSENPGSQAYEQYF.